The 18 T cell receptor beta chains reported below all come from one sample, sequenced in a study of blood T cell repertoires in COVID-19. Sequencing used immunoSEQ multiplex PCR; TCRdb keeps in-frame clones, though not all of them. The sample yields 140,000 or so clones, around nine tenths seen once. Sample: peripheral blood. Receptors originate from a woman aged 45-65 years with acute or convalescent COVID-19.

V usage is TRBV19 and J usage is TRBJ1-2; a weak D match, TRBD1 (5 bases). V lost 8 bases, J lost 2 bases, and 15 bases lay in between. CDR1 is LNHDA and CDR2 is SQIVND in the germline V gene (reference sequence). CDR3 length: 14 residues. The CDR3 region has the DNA TGTGCCAGTGGGATACTCAGGGAAAACTATGGCTACACCTTC. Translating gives CASGILRENYGYTF.

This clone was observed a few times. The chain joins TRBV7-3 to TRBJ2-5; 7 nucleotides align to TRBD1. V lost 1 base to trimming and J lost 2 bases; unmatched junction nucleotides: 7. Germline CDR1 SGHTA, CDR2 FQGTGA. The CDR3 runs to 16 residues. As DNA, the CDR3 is TGTGCCAGCAGCTTAAACCCCGGGACAGATCAAGAGACCCAGTACTTC. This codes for CASSLNPGTDQETQYF.

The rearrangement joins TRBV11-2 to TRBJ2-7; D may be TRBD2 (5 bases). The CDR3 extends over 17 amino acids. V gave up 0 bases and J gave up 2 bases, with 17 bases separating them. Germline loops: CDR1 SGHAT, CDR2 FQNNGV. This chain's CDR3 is CASSLDERGSEPYEQYF. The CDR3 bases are TGTGCCAGCAGCTTAGATGAGAGAGGGTCAGAACCCTACGAGCAGTACTTC.

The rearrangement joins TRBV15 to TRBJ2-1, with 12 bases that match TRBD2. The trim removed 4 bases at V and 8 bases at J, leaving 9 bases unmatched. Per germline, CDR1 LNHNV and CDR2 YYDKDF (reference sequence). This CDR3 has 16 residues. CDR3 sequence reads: CATSKDRLAGVDEQFF. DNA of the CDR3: TGTGCCACCAGCAAGGACCGACTAGCGGGAGTTGATGAGCAGTTCTTC.

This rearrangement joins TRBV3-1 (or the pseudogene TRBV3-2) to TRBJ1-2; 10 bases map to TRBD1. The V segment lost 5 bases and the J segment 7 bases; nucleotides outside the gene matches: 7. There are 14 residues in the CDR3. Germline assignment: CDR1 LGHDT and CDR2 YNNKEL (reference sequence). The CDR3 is CASSWRQGAGGYTF. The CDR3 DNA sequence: TGTGCCAGCAGCTGGCGACAGGGGGCGGGTGGCTACACCTTC.

CDR3 region: CASKKDWAEKLFF. DNA of the CDR3: TGTGCCAGCAAGAAGGACTGGGCTGAAAAACTGTTTTTT. This chain uses TRBV6-5 with TRBJ1-4, with D hard to call. V was trimmed by 7 bases and J by 7 bases, leaving 13 bases between them. Looked up from germline, CDR1 is MNHEY and CDR2 is SVGAGI. This CDR3 contains 13 residues.

Here the CDR3 reads CASSSTEGYYEQYF. The CDR3 bases are TGTGCCAGCTCATCCACGGAGGGATACTACGAGCAGTACTTC. The chain couples TRBV18 to TRBJ2-7; the D gene is possibly TRBD2 (6 bases). Germline assignment: CDR1 KGHSH and CDR2 LQKENI. This CDR3 contains 14 residues. With 5 bases removed from V and 3 bases from J, the gap between germline ends came to 14 bases.

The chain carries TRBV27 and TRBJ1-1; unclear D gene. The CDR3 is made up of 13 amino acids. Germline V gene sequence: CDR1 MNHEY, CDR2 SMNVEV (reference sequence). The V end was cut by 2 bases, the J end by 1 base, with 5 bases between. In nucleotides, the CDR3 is TGTGCCAGCAGTTTAGCTAGGAACACTGAAGCTTTCTTT. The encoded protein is CASSLARNTEAFF.

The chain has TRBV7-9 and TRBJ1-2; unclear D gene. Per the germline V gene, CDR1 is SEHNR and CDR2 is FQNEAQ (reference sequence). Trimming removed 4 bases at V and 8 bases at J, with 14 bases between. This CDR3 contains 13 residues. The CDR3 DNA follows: TGTGCCAGCAGCTCTAACTATATGGCCGGCTACACCTTC. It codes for CASSSNYMAGYTF.

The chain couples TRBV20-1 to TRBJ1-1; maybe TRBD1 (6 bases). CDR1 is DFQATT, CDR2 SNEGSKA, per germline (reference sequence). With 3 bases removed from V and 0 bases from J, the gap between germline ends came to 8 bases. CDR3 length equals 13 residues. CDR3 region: CSASGQMNTEAFF. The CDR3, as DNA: TGCAGTGCTAGTGGACAGATGAACACTGAAGCTTTCTTT.

This CDR3 reads CASSQDVTGGGETQYF. Here the CDR3 DNA reads TGCGCCAGCAGCCAAGATGTGACAGGGGGCGGAGAGACCCAGTACTTC. This rearrangement joins TRBV4-1 to TRBJ2-5, with 10 nucleotides matching TRBD1. The CDR3 is 16 residues long. The germline V gene encodes CDR1 MGHRA and CDR2 YSYEKL. Trimming took 0 bases from V and 4 from J; bases not matched to a gene: 5.

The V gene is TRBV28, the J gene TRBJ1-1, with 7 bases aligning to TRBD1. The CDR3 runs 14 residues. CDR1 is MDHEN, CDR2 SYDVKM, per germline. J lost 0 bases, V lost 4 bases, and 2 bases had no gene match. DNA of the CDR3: TGTGCCAGCAGTTCGGACAGGATGAACACTGAAGCTTTCTTT. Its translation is CASSSDRMNTEAFF.

The DNA for the CDR3 is TGTGCCCCAGGGAGGAGAGGCGCCGGGGAGCTGTTTTTT. It encodes CAPGRRGAGELFF. The chain combines TRBV7-9 with TRBJ2-2, with D possibly matching TRBD2 (6 bases). This CDR3 comprises 13 residues. Trimming cost V 11 bases and J 6 bases, with 16 bases left between them. CDR1 and CDR2 from the germline V gene are SEHNR and FQNEAQ (reference sequence).

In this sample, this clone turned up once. The CDR3 nucleotides are TGCGCCAGCAGCGTTCAGGGGGCTCGAGATCAGCCCCAGCATTTT. It specifies CASSVQGARDQPQHF. The chain employs TRBV5-1 and TRBJ1-5; 8 bases align to TRBD1. Looked up from germline, CDR1 is SGHRS and CDR2 is YFSETQ. This CDR3 spans 15 amino acids. V was pared by 4 bases and J by 5 bases, with 8 bases of the junction left unmatched. The whole variable domain, remainder taken from reference TRBV5-1 and TRBJ1-5, is KAGVTQTPRYLIKTRGQQVTLSCSPISGHRSVSWYQQTPGQGLQFLFEYFSETQRNKGNFPGRFSGRQFSNSRSEMNVSTLELGDSALYLCASSVQGARDQPQHFGDGTRLSIL.

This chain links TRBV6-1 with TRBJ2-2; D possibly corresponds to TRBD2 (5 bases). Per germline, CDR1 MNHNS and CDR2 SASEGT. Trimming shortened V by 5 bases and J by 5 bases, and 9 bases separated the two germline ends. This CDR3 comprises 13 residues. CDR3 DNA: TGTGCCAGCAGTCCCGGACTGACCGGGGAGCTGTTTTTT. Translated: CASSPGLTGELFF.

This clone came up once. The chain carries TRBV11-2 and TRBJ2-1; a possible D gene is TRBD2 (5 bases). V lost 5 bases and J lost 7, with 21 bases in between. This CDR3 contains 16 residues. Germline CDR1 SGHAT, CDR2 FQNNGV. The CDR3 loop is CASSPALVPRENEQFF. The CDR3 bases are TGTGCCAGCAGCCCCGCCCTAGTTCCCCGGGAAAATGAGCAGTTCTTC.

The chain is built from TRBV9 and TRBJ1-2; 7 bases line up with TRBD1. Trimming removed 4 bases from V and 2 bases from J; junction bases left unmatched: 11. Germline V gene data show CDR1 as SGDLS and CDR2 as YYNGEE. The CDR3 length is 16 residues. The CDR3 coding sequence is TGTGCCAGCAGCCCAGGAGGGGGCACAGCCAACTATGGCTACACCTTC. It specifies CASSPGGGTANYGYTF. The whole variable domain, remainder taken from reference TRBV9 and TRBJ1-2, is DSGVTQTPKHLITATGQRVTLRCSPRSGDLSVYWYQQSLDQGLQFLIQYYNGEERAKGNILERFSAQQFPDLHSELNLSSLELGDSALYFCASSPGGGTANYGYTFGSGTRLTVV.

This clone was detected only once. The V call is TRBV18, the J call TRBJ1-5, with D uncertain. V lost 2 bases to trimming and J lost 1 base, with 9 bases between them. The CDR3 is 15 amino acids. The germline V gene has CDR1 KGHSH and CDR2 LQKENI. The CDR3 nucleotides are TGTGCCAGCTCACCATCAACTGCGAGCAATCAGCCCCAGCATTTT. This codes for CASSPSTASNQPQHF.